The 27 T cell receptor beta chains below were found in one sample sequenced in a study of early T cells in non-severe SARS-CoV-2 infection. TCRdb used MiXCR to reprocess the 5' RACE reads, holding one entry per CDR3 protein. The sample has 20,000 to 25,000 distinct CDR3 sequences, 4.5% to 6% seen once. The source material was whole blood, sampled at baseline. The receptors derive from an adult who was a healthcare worker with PCR-confirmed SARS-CoV-2 infection or an uninfected control (not recorded which).

This clonotype was found many times. The gene calls are TRBV27 and TRBJ2-1, with 8 bases aligning to TRBD1. Per germline, CDR1 MNHEY and CDR2 SMNVEV (reference sequence). The CDR3 has 15 amino acids. With V trimmed by 6 bases and J by 5 bases, 9 bases remained unmatched. Written as DNA, the CDR3 is TGTGCCAGCAGGACAGGGGACTCTAGAAACAATGAGCAGTTCTTC. Protein sequence: CASRTGDSRNNEQFF.

The table lists this clonotype with many counts. The rearrangement links TRBV6-5 to TRBJ1-2, with D perhaps TRBD1 (6 bases). Germline V gene sequence: CDR1 MNHEY, CDR2 SVGAGI. Trimming took 5 bases from V and 6 from J, leaving 16 bases between them. The CDR3 sequence is 14 residues long. The CDR3 is CASSALGGADGYTF. The CDR3 nucleotides are TGTGCCAGCAGTGCCCTGGGGGGCGCTGATGGCTACACCTTC.

There are a few counts of this clonotype. The chain combines TRBV6-5 with TRBJ2-2, with 8 bases that match TRBD2. The CDR3 loop spans 16 amino acids. CDR1 and CDR2 (germline): MNHEY, SVGAGI. The V and J ends lost 5 bases and 3 bases, in that order; junction bases with no gene match: 8. The CDR3 loop reads CASSPPGGGYTGELFF. Here the CDR3 DNA reads TGTGCCAGCAGTCCTCCGGGCGGGGGGTACACCGGGGAGCTGTTTTTT.

This clonotype turned up a few times. The genes are TRBV6-6 and TRBJ2-2; TRBD1 matches at 10 bases. This CDR3 spans 16 amino acids. The V and J ends lost 3 bases and 4 bases, in that order; junction bases with no gene match: 5. Germline V gives CDR1 MNHNY, CDR2 SVGAGI (reference sequence). The CDR3 here is CASSYRTGGGTGELFF. CDR3 coding DNA: TGTGCCAGCAGTTATAGGACAGGGGGTGGCACCGGGGAGCTGTTTTTT.

The chain employs TRBV19 and TRBJ1-5; D gene ambiguous. V was clipped by 2 bases and J by 3 bases, with 8 bases between them. Germline CDR1 is LNHDA and CDR2 is SQIVND (reference sequence). The CDR3 consists of 14 residues. The DNA of the CDR3 is TGTGCCAGTAGTATACAGGCCTCCAATCAGCCCCAGCATTTT. This codes for CASSIQASNQPQHF.

J is TRBJ2-3 and V is TRBV20-1, with D unclear. CDR1 and CDR2 (germline): DFQATT, SNEGSKA (reference sequence). The CDR3 has 15 residues. V was shortened by 1 base and J by 6 bases, with 17 bases between the two germline ends. The CDR3 nucleotides are TGCAGTGCTAGAGGTCCGGGTCCCTCGAGGGATACGCAGTATTTT. It encodes CSARGPGPSRDTQYF.

The rearrangement uses TRBV9 and TRBJ2-4, with a weak D call TRBD1 (5 bases). CDR1 SGDLS and CDR2 YYNGEE come from the germline V gene. V shed 3 bases and J shed 0 bases, with 13 bases lying between them. The CDR3 is 16 amino acids. The CDR3: CASSAETALAKNIQYF. CDR3 DNA: TGTGCCAGCAGCGCGGAGACAGCACTAGCCAAAAACATTCAGTACTTC.

Remarks on this clonotype: A much more abundant neighbour one base away suggests this may be a read error. The chain uses TRBV4-2 and TRBJ1-1, with 8 bases fitting TRBD1. The CDR3 is 16 residues long. Germline V gene sequence: CDR1 LGHNA, CDR2 YNFKEQ. V trimming: 1 base; J trimming: 8 bases; junction bases outside the gene matches: 12. CDR3 DNA sequence: TGTGCCAGCAGCCAAGTCGAAGGACAGGGTTTAGCGGAAGCTTTCTTT. Translating it yields CASSQVEGQGLAEAFF.

CDR3 sequence reads: CASSMTGRYGYTF. In DNA, the CDR3 is TGTGCCAGCAGTATGACAGGGCGCTATGGCTACACCTTC. V is TRBV28 and J is TRBJ1-2; 7 bases align to TRBD1. This CDR3 comprises 13 residues. Germline lookup yields CDR1 MDHEN and CDR2 SYDVKM. J was trimmed by 4 bases and V by 5 bases; bases with no gene match: 4.

This clonotype occurred a few times. The V gene is TRBV12-3 or TRBV12-4, the J gene TRBJ1-1, with unresolved D. The CDR3 runs 12 residues. V gave up 1 base and J gave up 6 bases, with 6 bases separating them. The DNA of the CDR3 is TGTGCCAGCAGTTTAGGAGTACCTGAAGCTTTCTTT. This codes for CASSLGVPEAFF.

This clonotype counts as medium-sized. The chain recombines TRBV12-5 with TRBJ1-1, with a possible D match to TRBD1 (5 bases). The CDR3 length is 11 residues. The germline gives CDR1 LGHNT, CDR2 FRNRAP. The V and J ends lost 9 bases and 5 bases respectively, with 10 bases between them. CDR3 residues: CASPRGTEAFF. CDR3 DNA: TGTGCTAGCCCGCGGGGGACTGAAGCTTTCTTT. The complete variable domain, with remaining parts taken from reference TRBV12-5 and TRBJ1-1, reads DARVTQTPRHKVTEMGQEVTMRCQPILGHNTVFWYRQTMMQGLELLAYFRNRAPLDDSGMPKDRFSAEMPDATLATLKIQPSEPRDSAVYFCASPRGTEAFFGQGTRLTVV.

By its share, this clonotype is medium-sized. This chain links TRBV12-5 with TRBJ2-7; D gene ambiguous. This CDR3 spans 12 amino acids. Trimming removed 7 bases from V and 3 bases from J, with 10 bases in between. Germline loops: CDR1 LGHNT, CDR2 FRNRAP. The CDR3: CASARSNYEQYF. DNA for the CDR3: TGTGCTAGTGCCCGCTCAAACTACGAGCAGTACTTC.

This clonotype was picked up a small number of times. The chain joins TRBV5-1 to TRBJ1-4; tentative D call: TRBD1 (6 bases). V shed 1 base and J shed 8 bases, with 6 bases lying between them. Germline CDR1 is SGHRS and CDR2 is YFSETQ. CDR3 length: 12 amino acids. This CDR3 is CASSLTGEKLFF. Written as DNA, the CDR3 is TGCGCCAGCAGCTTGACAGGGGAAAAACTGTTTTTT.

This clonotype has at least ten counts. The chain is built from TRBV30 and TRBJ2-2; perhaps TRBD1 as D (6 bases). The CDR3 is 13 amino acids. Germline V gene data show CDR1 as GTSNPN and CDR2 as SVGIG (reference sequence). Between the trimmed V and J ends, which lost 8 bases and 0 bases, there was a span of 10 bases. CDR3: CAVGHANTGELFF. As DNA, the CDR3 is TGTGCCGTGGGACACGCGAACACCGGGGAGCTGTTTTTT. The entire variable domain, with the rest obtained from reference TRBV30 and TRBJ2-2, is as follows: SQTIHQWPATLVQPVGSPLSLECTVEGTSNPNLYWYRQAAGRGLQLLFYSVGIGQISSEVPQNLSASRPQDRQFILSSKKLLLSDSGFYLCAVGHANTGELFFGEGSRLTVL.

Only a few counts were recorded for this clonotype. The J gene is TRBJ1-6, the V gene TRBV5-1; TRBD1 might be the D (5 bases). Trimming removed 4 bases from V and 7 bases from J, with 18 bases in between. The CDR3 has 16 residues. Germline assignment: CDR1 SGHRS and CDR2 YFSETQ. CDR3 DNA sequence: TGCGCCAGCAGCCTGGGGCCGTGGGGAGTAAATTCACCCCTCCACTTT. It codes for CASSLGPWGVNSPLHF.

This clonotype was found many times. This chain links TRBV5-4 with TRBJ2-2, with TRBD1 matching over 8 bases. Germline CDR1 is SGHNT and CDR2 is YYREEE (reference sequence). This CDR3 has 16 residues. The V gene end was trimmed by 3 bases and the J gene end by 7 bases; junction bases not matched to a gene: 11. The CDR3 DNA reads as TGTGCCAGCAGCTGGGGGCAGGGGGCGCAGAGCGGGGAGCTGTTTTTT. This sequence encodes CASSWGQGAQSGELFF. The full variable domain, its missing parts supplied by reference TRBV5-4 and TRBJ2-2, is ETGVTQSPTHLIKTRGQQVTLRCSSQSGHNTVSWYQQALGQGPQFIFQYYREEENGRGNFPPRFSGLQFPNYSSELNVNALELDDSALYLCASSWGQGAQSGELFFGEGSRLTVL.

This clonotype was detected only a few times. J is TRBJ1-2 and V is TRBV5-7; 7 nucleotides match TRBD1. TRBV5-7 is labeled an ORF, and its function is uncertain. The junction had 6 bases not matched to a gene; V was cut back by 7 bases and J by 0 bases. There are 14 residues in the CDR3. This CDR3 is CASVQGLPNYGYTF. The CDR3, as DNA: TGTGCCAGCGTACAGGGGCTCCCTAACTATGGCTACACCTTC.

This clonotype was detected only a few times. The chain joins TRBV7-2 to TRBJ1-6; D not certain. V was shortened by 1 base and J by 0 bases, with 7 bases between the two germline ends. The CDR3 is 16 residues long. CDR1 SGHTA and CDR2 FQGNSA come from the germline V gene. CDR3 amino acids: CASSLVGSSYNSPLHF. CDR3 nucleotides: TGTGCCAGCAGCTTAGTGGGGAGCTCCTATAATTCACCCCTCCACTTT.

In its sample, this clonotype ranks as medium-sized. V is TRBV7-8 and J is TRBJ1-3, with TRBD1 identical over 8 bases. Germline values: CDR1 SGHVS, CDR2 FQNEAQ. CDR3 length: 21 residues. J was trimmed by 0 bases and V by 5 bases; bases with no gene match: 21. For the CDR3, the DNA is TGTGCCAGCAGCGTAAGAAGGGACAGGACAATAGACGGACCCTCTGGAAACACCATATATTTT. This codes for CASSVRRDRTIDGPSGNTIYF.

In this sample, this clonotype turned up many times. The chain combines TRBV5-1 with TRBJ1-2; D perhaps matches TRBD1 (5 bases). The CDR3 sequence is 14 residues long. Trimming shortened V by 4 bases and J by 6 bases, and 16 bases separated the two germline ends. The germline V gene encodes CDR1 SGHRS and CDR2 YFSETQ. The CDR3 loop reads CASSRDGAGDGYTF. In DNA form, the CDR3 reads TGCGCCAGCAGCCGGGACGGCGCAGGTGATGGCTACACCTTC.

The chain uses TRBV20-1 and TRBJ2-2, with D maybe TRBD2 (5 bases). V gave up 3 bases and J gave up 7 bases, with 12 bases separating them. The CDR3 has 13 amino acids. Germline V lookup: CDR1 DFQATT, CDR2 SNEGSKA (reference sequence). The CDR3 nucleotides read TGCAGTGCTAGTTTCGGGGTTATCGGGGAGCTGTTTTTT. Protein product: CSASFGVIGELFF.

This clonotype was seen ten or more times. The chain combines TRBV11-2 with TRBJ1-2; possible D gene TRBD1, 5 bases. Trimming cost V 2 bases and J 4 bases, with 11 bases left between them. The CDR3 is 14 residues long. In germline, CDR1 is SGHAT, CDR2 FQNNGV. In DNA form, the CDR3 reads TGTGCCAGCAGCTTAACAGGCCTGAGCTATGGCTACACCTTC. This codes for CASSLTGLSYGYTF.

The count of this clonotype is one. The chain couples TRBV30 to TRBJ2-2; a possible D gene is TRBD2 (6 bases). The V end lost 2 bases, the J end lost 3 bases, and 13 bases lay between the germline ends. Germline V lookup: CDR1 GTSNPN, CDR2 SVGIG (reference sequence). CDR3 length: 15 amino acids. The CDR3 region is CAWSKGGTDTGELFF. The CDR3 nucleotides are TGTGCCTGGAGTAAGGGAGGTACCGACACCGGGGAGCTGTTTTTT. Complete variable domain (other parts from reference TRBV30 and TRBJ2-2): SQTIHQWPATLVQPVGSPLSLECTVEGTSNPNLYWYRQAAGRGLQLLFYSVGIGQISSEVPQNLSASRPQDRQFILSSKKLLLSDSGFYLCAWSKGGTDTGELFFGEGSRLTVL.

The sample holds a few counts of this clonotype. The V and J genes are TRBV16 and TRBJ2-1; possibly TRBD2 for D (6 bases). The CDR3 is 15 amino acids. In germline, CDR1 is KGHSY, CDR2 FQNENV. With 2 bases removed from V and 4 bases from J, the gap between germline ends came to 12 bases. Here the CDR3 DNA reads TGTGCCAGCAGCCAAGGTCGGGACTCTTACAATGAGCAGTTCTTC. This sequence encodes CASSQGRDSYNEQFF. Full variable domain (rest looked up from reference TRBV16 and TRBJ2-1): GEEVAQTPKHLVRGEGQKAKLYCAPIKGHSYVFWYQQVLKNEFKFLISFQNENVFDETGMPKERFSAKCLPNSPCSLEIQATKLEDSAVYFCASSQGRDSYNEQFFGPGTRLTVL.

Only a few counts were recorded for this clonotype. This chain links TRBV30 with TRBJ1-1; D gene uncertain. The V and J ends lost 0 bases and 0 bases respectively, with 8 bases between them. CDR3 length equals 14 residues. Germline CDR1 is GTSNPN and CDR2 is SVGIG (reference sequence). In DNA, the CDR3 is TGTGCCTGGAGTGTACGTTACCTGAACACTGAAGCTTTCTTT. It encodes CAWSVRYLNTEAFF.

This clonotype was picked up many times. The chain joins TRBV27 to TRBJ1-1, with D hard to call. V was trimmed by 2 bases and J by 4 bases, leaving 11 bases between them. The CDR3 loop spans 14 amino acids. In germline, CDR1 is MNHEY, CDR2 SMNVEV (reference sequence). For the CDR3, the DNA is TGTGCCAGCAGTTTAGGGCTAGAGGGCACTGAAGCTTTCTTT. Translating it yields CASSLGLEGTEAFF.

This clonotype was detected ten times or more. The V and J genes are TRBV7-9 and TRBJ1-1; D not certain. Trimming cost V 5 bases and J 4 bases, with 17 bases left between them. Germline V CDR1 and CDR2: SEHNR, FQNEAQ (reference sequence). The CDR3 loop spans 15 amino acids. The CDR3 DNA reads TGTGCCAGCAGCGGGGATGTTACAGCAGGCACTGAAGCTTTCTTT. Translating it yields CASSGDVTAGTEAFF.